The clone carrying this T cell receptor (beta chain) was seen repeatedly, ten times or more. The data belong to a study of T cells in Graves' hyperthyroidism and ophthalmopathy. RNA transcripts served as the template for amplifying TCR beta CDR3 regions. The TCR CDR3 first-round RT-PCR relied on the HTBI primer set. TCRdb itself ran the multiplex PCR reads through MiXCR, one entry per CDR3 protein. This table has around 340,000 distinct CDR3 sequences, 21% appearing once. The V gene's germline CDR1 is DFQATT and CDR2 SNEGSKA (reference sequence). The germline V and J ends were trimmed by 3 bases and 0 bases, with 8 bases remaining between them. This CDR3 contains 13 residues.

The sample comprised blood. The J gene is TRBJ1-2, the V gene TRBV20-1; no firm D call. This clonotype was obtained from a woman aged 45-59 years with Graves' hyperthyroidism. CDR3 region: CSARNFSNYGYTF. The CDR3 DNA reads TGCAGTGCTAGGAATTTTTCTAACTATGGCTACACCTTC.